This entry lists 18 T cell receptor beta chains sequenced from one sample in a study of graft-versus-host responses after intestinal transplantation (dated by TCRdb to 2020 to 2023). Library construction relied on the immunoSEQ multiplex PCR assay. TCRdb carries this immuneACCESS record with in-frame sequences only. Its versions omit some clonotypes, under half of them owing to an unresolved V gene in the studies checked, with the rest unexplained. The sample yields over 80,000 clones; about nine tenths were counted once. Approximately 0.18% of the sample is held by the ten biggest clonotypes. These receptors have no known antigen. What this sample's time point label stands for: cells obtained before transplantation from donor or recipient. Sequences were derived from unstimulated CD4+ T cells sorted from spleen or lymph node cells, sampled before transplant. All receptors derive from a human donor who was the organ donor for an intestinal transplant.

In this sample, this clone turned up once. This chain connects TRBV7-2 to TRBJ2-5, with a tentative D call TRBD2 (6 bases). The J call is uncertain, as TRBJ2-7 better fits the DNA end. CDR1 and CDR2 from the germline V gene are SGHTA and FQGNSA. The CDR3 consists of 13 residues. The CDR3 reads CASSPRLDHEQYF. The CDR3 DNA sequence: TGTGCCAGCAGCCCGAGACTAGACCACGAGCAGTACTTC.

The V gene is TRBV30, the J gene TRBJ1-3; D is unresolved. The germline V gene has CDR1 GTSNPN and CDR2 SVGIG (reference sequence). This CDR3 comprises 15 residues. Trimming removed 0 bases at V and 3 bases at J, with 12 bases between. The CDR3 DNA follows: TGTGCCTGGAGTGTATTGGTCGGGAGTGGAAACACCATATATTTT. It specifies CAWSVLVGSGNTIYF.

The CDR3 bases are TGTGCCAGCTCACCAGGACAGGCGATCTACGAGCAGTACTTC. Protein product: CASSPGQAIYEQYF. V gene TRBV18 combines with J gene TRBJ2-7, with 7 bases lining up with TRBD1. V shed 2 bases, J shed 3 bases, and the junction held 4 bases outside the gene matches. The CDR3 is 14 amino acids. The germline V gene encodes CDR1 KGHSH and CDR2 LQKENI.

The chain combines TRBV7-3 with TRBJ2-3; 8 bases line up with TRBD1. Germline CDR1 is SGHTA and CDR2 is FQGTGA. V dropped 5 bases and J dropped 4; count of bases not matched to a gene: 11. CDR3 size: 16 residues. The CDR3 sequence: CASSGVGQGAADTQYF. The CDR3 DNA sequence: TGTGCCAGCAGCGGCGTGGGGCAGGGGGCCGCAGATACGCAGTATTTT.

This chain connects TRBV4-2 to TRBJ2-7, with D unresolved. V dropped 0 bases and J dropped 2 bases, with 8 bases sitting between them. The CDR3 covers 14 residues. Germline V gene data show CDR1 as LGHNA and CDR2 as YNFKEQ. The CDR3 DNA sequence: TGTGCCAGCAGCCAAGAAGTCCTAGCCTACGAGCAGTACTTC. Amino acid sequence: CASSQEVLAYEQYF.

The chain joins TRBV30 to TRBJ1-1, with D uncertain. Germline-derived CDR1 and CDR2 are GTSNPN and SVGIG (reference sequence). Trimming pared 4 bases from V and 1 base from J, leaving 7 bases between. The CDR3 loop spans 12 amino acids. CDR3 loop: CAWKRQNTEAFF. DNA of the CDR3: TGTGCCTGGAAGAGACAGAACACTGAAGCTTTCTTT.

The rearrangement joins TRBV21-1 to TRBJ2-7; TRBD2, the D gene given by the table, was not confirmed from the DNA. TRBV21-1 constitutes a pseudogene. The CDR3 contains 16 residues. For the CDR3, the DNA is TGTGCCACGAGACTCGCGCGGGCAAGGGATTCCTACGAGCAGTACTTC. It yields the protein CATRLARARDSYEQYF.

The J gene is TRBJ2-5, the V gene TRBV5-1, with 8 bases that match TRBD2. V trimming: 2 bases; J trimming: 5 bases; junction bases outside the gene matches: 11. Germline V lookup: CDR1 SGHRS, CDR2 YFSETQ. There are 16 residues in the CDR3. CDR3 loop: CASSLGGGPIRETQYF. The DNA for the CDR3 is TGCGCCAGCAGCTTAGGCGGGGGGCCCATCAGGGAGACCCAGTACTTC.

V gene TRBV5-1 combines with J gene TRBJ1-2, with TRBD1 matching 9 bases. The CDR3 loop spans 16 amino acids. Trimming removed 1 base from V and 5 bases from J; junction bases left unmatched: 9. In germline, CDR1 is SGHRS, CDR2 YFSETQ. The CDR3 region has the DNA TGCGCCAGCAGCTTGTTCGCCGGGACAGGGTCGTATGGCTACACCTTC. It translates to CASSLFAGTGSYGYTF.

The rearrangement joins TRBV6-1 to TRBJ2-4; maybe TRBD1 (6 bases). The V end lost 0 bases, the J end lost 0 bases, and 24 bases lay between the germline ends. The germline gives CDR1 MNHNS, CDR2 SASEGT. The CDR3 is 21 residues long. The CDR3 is CASSEAQGLGLLILAKNIQYF. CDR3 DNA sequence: TGTGCCAGCAGTGAAGCGCAGGGGTTAGGGCTACTCATTCTAGCCAAAAACATTCAGTACTTC.

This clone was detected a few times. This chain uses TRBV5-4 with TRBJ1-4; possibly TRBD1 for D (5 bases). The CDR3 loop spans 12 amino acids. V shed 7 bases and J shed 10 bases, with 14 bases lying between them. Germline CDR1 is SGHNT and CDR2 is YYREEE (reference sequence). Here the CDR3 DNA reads TGTGCCAGCGGCAACCCAGGGCGAAAACTGTTTTTT. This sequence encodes CASGNPGRKLFF.

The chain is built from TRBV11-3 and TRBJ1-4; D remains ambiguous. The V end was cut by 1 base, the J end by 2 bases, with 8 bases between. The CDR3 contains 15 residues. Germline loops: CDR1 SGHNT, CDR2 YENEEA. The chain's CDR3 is CASSLGALTNEKLFF. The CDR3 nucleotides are TGTGCCAGCAGCTTAGGGGCACTTACTAATGAAAAACTGTTTTTT.

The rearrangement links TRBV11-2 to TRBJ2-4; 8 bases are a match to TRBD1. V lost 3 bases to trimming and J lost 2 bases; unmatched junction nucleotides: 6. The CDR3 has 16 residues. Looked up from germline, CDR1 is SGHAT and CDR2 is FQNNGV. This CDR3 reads CASSFRGQGPKNIQYF. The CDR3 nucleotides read TGTGCCAGCAGCTTCAGGGGGCAAGGGCCCAAAAACATTCAGTACTTC.

CDR3 sequence (DNA): TGTGCCAGCAGCCCCAGCGGGGGGAACAGTGTTGCACAAACCTATGGCTACACCTTC. This sequence encodes CASSPSGGNSVAQTYGYTF. V gene TRBV9 combines with J gene TRBJ1-2, with D tentatively TRBD1 (5 bases). Germline V gene lookup returns CDR1 SGDLS and CDR2 YYNGEE. Trimming took off 4 bases at V and 4 bases at J, with 29 bases between the two ends. There are 19 residues in the CDR3.

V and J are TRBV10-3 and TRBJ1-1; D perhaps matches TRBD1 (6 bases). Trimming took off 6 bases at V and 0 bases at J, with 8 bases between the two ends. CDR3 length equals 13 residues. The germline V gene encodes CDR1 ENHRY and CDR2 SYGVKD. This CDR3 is CAIRDRVNTEAFF. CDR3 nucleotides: TGTGCCATCAGGGACAGAGTGAACACTGAAGCTTTCTTT.

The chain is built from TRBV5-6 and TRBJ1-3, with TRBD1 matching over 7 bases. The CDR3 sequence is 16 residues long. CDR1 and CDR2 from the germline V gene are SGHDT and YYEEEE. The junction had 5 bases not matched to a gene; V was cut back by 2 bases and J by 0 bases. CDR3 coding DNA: TGTGCCAGCAGCTTCTTACAGGGGATCTCTGGAAACACCATATATTTT. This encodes CASSFLQGISGNTIYF.

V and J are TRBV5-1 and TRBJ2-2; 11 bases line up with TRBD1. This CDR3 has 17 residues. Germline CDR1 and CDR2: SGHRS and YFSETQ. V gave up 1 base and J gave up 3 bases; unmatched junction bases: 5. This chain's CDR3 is CASSLTGTGGYTGELFF. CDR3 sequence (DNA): TGCGCCAGCAGCTTGACCGGGACAGGGGGATACACCGGGGAGCTGTTTTTT.

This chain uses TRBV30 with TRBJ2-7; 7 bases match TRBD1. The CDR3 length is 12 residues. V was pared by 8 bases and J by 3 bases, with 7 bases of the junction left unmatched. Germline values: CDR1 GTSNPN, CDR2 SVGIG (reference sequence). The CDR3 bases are TGTGCCGTCGCGACAGGGATCTACGAGCAGTACTTC. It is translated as CAVATGIYEQYF.